The entry below describes one TCR beta chain. The antigen is undetermined. The data originate from a study of blood T cells in healthy people across ages. Turning to the study itself: In model experiments, template switching was able to capture about one barcoded beta molecule for every two T cells that were present.

It was with a sample-barcoded 5' primer and a J-beta primer mix that a second PCR of roughly 7 to 12 cycles was run. Any given sample supplied a minimum of 3 million CDR3-containing paired-end reads. TCRdb fed the 5' RACE reads into MiXCR, producing one record per CDR3 protein. The data contain some 1.7 million distinct CDR3 sequences, 28% of them singletons. Study results and limitations: Across the age range, TCR beta diversity per million T cells fell in a roughly linear way.

CDR1 is SGHRS and CDR2 is YFSETQ in the germline V gene. V was pared by 0 bases and J by 0 bases, with 13 bases between. The CDR3 is made up of 17 amino acids. The gene calls are TRBV5-1 and TRBJ2-1; unclear D gene. This sequence originates from a woman aged 25 to 45 in good health. The sample consisted of blood. The CDR3 protein is CASSLAGTWGSYNEQFF. The CDR3 DNA is TGCGCCAGCAGCTTGGCCGGAACCTGGGGCTCCTACAATGAGCAGTTCTTC.